This T cell receptor (beta chain) appears in the sequencing data of a study of cytomegalovirus exposure and HLA in healthy donors. Whole-study context: Earlier work reported 100 million or so unique TCR beta sequences from 150 million to 200 million T cells.

Notes on the study in general: Earlier analysis looked at TCR beta V segments, and most were productive about 90% or about 30% of the time.

The PCR ran on 60 Vbeta and 13 Jbeta primers. Assay: immunoSEQ multiplex PCR; the TCRdb copy retains only in-frame clones and omits some. The data hold under 300,000 clones, with around 90% observed a single time. The CDR3 runs to 14 residues. The V gene's germline CDR1 is MGHRA and CDR2 YSYEKL. With 1 base removed from V and 2 bases from J, the gap between germline ends came to 6 bases. On this clone itself: Its antigen is currently unknown.

The sample consisted of PBMCs. This clonotype originated in a girl aged 2 to 9 in good health and CMV-seronegative. The V gene is TRBV4-1, the J gene TRBJ1-5; no clear D gene. Here the CDR3 DNA reads TGCGCCAGCAGCCAAGGGGAGGGCAATCAGCCCCAGCATTTT. Translating it yields CASSQGEGNQPQHF.